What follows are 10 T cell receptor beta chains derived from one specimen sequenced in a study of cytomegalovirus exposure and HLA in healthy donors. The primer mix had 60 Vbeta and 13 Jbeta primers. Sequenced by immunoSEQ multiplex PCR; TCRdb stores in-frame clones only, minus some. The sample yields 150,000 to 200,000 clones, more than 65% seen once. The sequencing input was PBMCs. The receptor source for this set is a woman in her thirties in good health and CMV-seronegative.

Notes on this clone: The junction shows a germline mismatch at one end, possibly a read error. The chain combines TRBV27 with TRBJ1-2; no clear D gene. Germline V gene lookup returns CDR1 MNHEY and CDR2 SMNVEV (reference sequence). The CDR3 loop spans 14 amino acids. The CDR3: CASSLSGGNYGYPF. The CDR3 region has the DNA TGTGCCAGCAGTTTATCGGGAGGGAACTATGGCTACCCCTTC.

This CDR3 is CARGDIRSSYEQYF. CDR3 bases: TGTGCCAGGGGGGACATCCGGAGCTCCTACGAGCAGTACTTC. V usage is TRBV19 and J usage is TRBJ2-7, with D perhaps TRBD1 (6 bases). Trimming removed 9 bases at V and 0 bases at J, with 15 bases between. Germline assignment: CDR1 LNHDA and CDR2 SQIVND (reference sequence). The CDR3 loop spans 14 amino acids.

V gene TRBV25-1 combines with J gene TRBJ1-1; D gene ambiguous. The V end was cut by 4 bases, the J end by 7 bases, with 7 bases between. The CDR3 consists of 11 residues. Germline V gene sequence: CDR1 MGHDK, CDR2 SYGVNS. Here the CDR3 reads CASSGYCEAFF. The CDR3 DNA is TGTGCCAGCAGTGGGTACTGTGAAGCTTTCTTT. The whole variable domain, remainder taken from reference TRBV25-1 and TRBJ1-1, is EADIYQTPRYLVIGTGKKITLECSQTMGHDKMYWYQQDPGMELHLIHYSYGVNSTEKGDLSSESTVSRIRTEHFPLTLESARPSHTSQYLCASSGYCEAFFGQGTRLTVV.

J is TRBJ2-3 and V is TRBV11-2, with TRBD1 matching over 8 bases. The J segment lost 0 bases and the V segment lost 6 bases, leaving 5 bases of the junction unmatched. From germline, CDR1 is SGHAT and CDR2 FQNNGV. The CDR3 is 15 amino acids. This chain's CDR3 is CASSQTGGSTDTQYF. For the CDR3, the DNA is TGTGCCAGCAGTCAAACAGGGGGGAGCACAGATACGCAGTATTTT.

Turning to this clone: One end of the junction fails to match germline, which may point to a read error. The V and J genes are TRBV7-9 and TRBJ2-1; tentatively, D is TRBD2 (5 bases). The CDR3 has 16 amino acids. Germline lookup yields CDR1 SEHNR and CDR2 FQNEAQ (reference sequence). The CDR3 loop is CASSKSGYPSYNGQFF. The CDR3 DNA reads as TGTGCCAGCAGCAAAAGCGGCTACCCTTCCTACAATGGGCAGTTCTTC. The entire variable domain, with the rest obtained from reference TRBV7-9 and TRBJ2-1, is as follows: DTGVSQNPRHKITKRGQNVTFRCDPISEHNRLYWYRQTLGQGPEFLTYFQNEAQLEKSRLLSDRFSAERPKGSFSTLEIQRTEQGDSAMYLCASSKSGYPSYNGQFFGPGTRLTVL.

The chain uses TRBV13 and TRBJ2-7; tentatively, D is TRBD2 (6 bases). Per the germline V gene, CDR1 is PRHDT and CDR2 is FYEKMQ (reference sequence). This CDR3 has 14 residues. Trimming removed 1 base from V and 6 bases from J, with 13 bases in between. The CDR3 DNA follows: TGTGCCAGCAGCTTAGCGGGAGCCCCCCTCGAGCAGTACTTC. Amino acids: CASSLAGAPLEQYF.

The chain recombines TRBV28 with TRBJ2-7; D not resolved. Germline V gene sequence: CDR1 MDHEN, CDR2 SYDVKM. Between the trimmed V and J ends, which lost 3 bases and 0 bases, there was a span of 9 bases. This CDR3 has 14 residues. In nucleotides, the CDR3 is TGTGCCAGCAGTTTTCGAGGCGGCTCCTACGAGCAGTACTTC. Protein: CASSFRGGSYEQYF.

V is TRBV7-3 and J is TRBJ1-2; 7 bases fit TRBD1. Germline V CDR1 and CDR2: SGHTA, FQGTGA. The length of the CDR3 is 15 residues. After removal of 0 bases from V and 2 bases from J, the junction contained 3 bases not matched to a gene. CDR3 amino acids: CASSLTGQDNYGYTF. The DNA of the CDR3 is TGTGCCAGCAGCTTAACCGGACAGGACAACTATGGCTACACCTTC.

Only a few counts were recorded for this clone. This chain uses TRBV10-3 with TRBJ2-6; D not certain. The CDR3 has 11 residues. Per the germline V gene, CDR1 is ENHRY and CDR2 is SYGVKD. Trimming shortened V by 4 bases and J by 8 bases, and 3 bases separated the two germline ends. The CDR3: CAISASNVLTF. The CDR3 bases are TGTGCCATCAGTGCTTCCAACGTCCTGACTTTC.

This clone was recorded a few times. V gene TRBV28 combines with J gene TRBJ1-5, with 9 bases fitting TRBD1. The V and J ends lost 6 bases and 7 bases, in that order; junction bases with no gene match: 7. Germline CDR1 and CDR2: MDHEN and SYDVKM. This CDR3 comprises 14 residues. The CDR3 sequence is CASSLQGAWQPQHF. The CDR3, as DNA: TGTGCCAGCAGCCTACAGGGGGCATGGCAGCCCCAGCATTTT.